What follows are 22 T cell receptor beta chains derived from one specimen sequenced in a study of T cell repertoires in cytomegalovirus infection. TCRdb re-analysed the reads in MiXCR, keeping a single row per CDR3 protein. The profile shows about 830,000 distinct CDR3 sequences, around a third of them singletons. Their antigens remain unidentified. The sample was cultured CD8+ T cells from PBMCs, taken from culture after CMV antigen stimulation. Source of these receptors: a human donor in good health (CMV status not recorded). Some clones in this sample may be carry-over from other donors' samples.

This rearrangement joins TRBV19 to TRBJ2-1, with D tentatively TRBD1 (5 bases). The CDR3 sequence is 17 residues long. Germline lookup yields CDR1 LNHDA and CDR2 SQIVND (reference sequence). V was clipped by 2 bases and J by 2 bases, with 16 bases between them. The CDR3 DNA reads as TGTGCCAGTAGTATAAAGGTTCGGCAGGGTCCCTACAATGAGCAGTTCTTC. Protein product: CASSIKVRQGPYNEQFF. Using reference TRBV19 and TRBJ2-1 for the parts outside the CDR3, the full variable domain is DGGITQSPKYLFRKEGQNVTLSCEQNLNHDAMYWYRQDPGQGLRLIYYSQIVNDFQKGDIAEGYSVSREKKESFPLTVTSAQKNPTAFYLCASSIKVRQGPYNEQFFGPGTRLTVL.

The rearrangement joins TRBV6-2 or TRBV6-3 to TRBJ1-5; unclear D gene. The CDR3 contains 15 residues. From germline, CDR1 is MNHEY and CDR2 SVGEGT. V lost 4 bases and J lost 3, with 13 bases in between. CDR3 residues: CASSWKCSSNQPQHF. The CDR3 DNA follows: TGTGCCAGCAGTTGGAAGTGCAGTTCCAATCAGCCCCAGCATTTT.

Many counts were recorded for this clonotype. V usage is TRBV6-2 or TRBV6-3 and J usage is TRBJ2-3; no firm D call. The CDR3 sequence is 13 residues long. V lost 2 bases and J lost 3, with 6 bases in between. Germline CDR1 MNHEY, CDR2 SVGEGT. CDR3 residues: CASSYEETDTQYF. In DNA form, the CDR3 reads TGTGCCAGCAGTTACGAGGAGACAGATACGCAGTATTTT.

In this sample, this clonotype turned up many times. The chain joins TRBV7-2 to TRBJ2-5; D may correspond to TRBD1 or TRBD2 (5 bases each). Trimming took 4 bases from V and 5 from J, leaving 20 bases between them. This CDR3 has 16 amino acids. In germline, CDR1 is SGHTA, CDR2 FQGNSA. The CDR3 sequence is CASSSEGPGSGETQYF. The DNA for the CDR3 is TGTGCCAGCAGCTCAGAGGGACCAGGGTCCGGGGAGACCCAGTACTTC.

This clonotype was seen more than once but under ten times. The chain links TRBV6-1 to TRBJ1-5; the D is unclear. Germline-derived CDR1 and CDR2 are MNHNS and SASEGT. This CDR3 has 14 residues. V shed 2 bases and J shed 5 bases, with 10 bases lying between them. The CDR3 nucleotides are TGTGCCAGCAGTGAAAAGGTAGGGCATCAGCCCCAGCATTTT. Protein sequence: CASSEKVGHQPQHF.

This sequence joins TRBV19 and TRBJ2-1, with 10 bases matching TRBD2. Germline V gives CDR1 LNHDA, CDR2 SQIVND (reference sequence). The ends lost 1 base at V and 4 bases at J; junction bases unmatched: 19. The CDR3 is 21 amino acids. Here the CDR3 reads CASSIADGSWLAGERYNEQFF. In DNA form, the CDR3 reads TGTGCCAGTAGTATAGCGGACGGGAGTTGGCTAGCGGGGGAAAGGTACAATGAGCAGTTCTTC.

This clonotype was counted a few times. The chain uses TRBV5-6 and TRBJ1-1; 8 bases line up with TRBD1. Germline V gene data show CDR1 as SGHDT and CDR2 as YYEEEE. With 3 bases clipped from V and 1 base from J, the junction kept 5 bases outside the gene matches. The CDR3 consists of 15 residues. The CDR3 nucleotides read TGTGCCAGCAGCTCCTGGACAGGGCGGAACACTGAAGCTTTCTTT. Translated: CASSSWTGRNTEAFF.

The J gene is TRBJ1-4, the V gene TRBV6-6; tentative D call: TRBD1 (5 bases). This CDR3 comprises 12 residues. Germline V lookup: CDR1 MNHNY, CDR2 SVGAGI (reference sequence). Trimming stripped 6 bases from V and 14 bases from J, with 16 bases between. CDR3 in DNA: TGTGCCAGCAGGGATCCTCCAGGGTTCCTGTTTTTT. Protein: CASRDPPGFLFF.

The rearrangement links TRBV5-1 to TRBJ2-2; TRBD2 agrees at 14 bases. In germline, CDR1 is SGHRS, CDR2 YFSETQ. Trimming took 4 bases from V and 4 from J; bases not matched to a gene: 6. This CDR3 has 17 amino acids. CDR3 nucleotide sequence: TGCGCCAGCAGCACGGGACTAGCGGGGGACGGCACCGGGGAGCTGTTTTTT. Translated: CASSTGLAGDGTGELFF.

This clonotype was seen at least ten times. The chain couples TRBV7-3 to TRBJ2-2, with TRBD2 identical over 9 bases. The trim removed 5 bases at V and 4 bases at J, leaving 17 bases unmatched. The CDR3 consists of 19 residues. Germline CDR1 and CDR2: SGHTA and FQGTGA. This chain's CDR3 is CASSPNIGGGATGTGELFF. CDR3 nucleotides: TGTGCCAGCAGCCCCAATATAGGCGGGGGGGCCACGGGCACCGGGGAGCTGTTTTTT.

The CDR3 protein is CASSPGNGGNEQFF. CDR3 sequence (DNA): TGTGCCAGCAGTCCCGGGAACGGGGGGAATGAGCAGTTCTTC. The chain carries TRBV27 and TRBJ2-1, with TRBD2 matching over 7 bases. The CDR3 contains 14 residues. Per the germline V gene, CDR1 is MNHEY and CDR2 is SMNVEV (reference sequence). The ends lost 5 bases at V and 7 bases at J; junction bases unmatched: 8.

This clonotype came up a few times. The chain uses TRBV27 and TRBJ1-2, with TRBD1 as a possible D gene (6 bases). The germline V gene encodes CDR1 MNHEY and CDR2 SMNVEV (reference sequence). The CDR3 length is 16 residues. V was pared by 0 bases and J by 0 bases, with 11 bases between. The CDR3 sequence is CASSLSGGHSNYGYTF. The CDR3 DNA reads TGTGCCAGCAGTTTATCAGGGGGACACTCTAACTATGGCTACACCTTC.

V usage is TRBV19 and J usage is TRBJ1-5; 9 bases fit TRBD1. The J segment lost 5 bases and the V segment lost 0 bases, leaving 5 bases of the junction unmatched. This CDR3 spans 16 amino acids. The germline V gene has CDR1 LNHDA and CDR2 SQIVND (reference sequence). The CDR3 spells CASSIEGGTGYQPQHF. The CDR3 DNA reads as TGTGCCAGTAGTATAGAGGGGGGGACAGGGTATCAGCCCCAGCATTTT.

This clonotype has only a few counts. The rearrangement joins TRBV12-3 or TRBV12-4 to TRBJ2-7, with 7 bases aligning to TRBD1. V was clipped by 5 bases and J by 4 bases; unmatched bases: 2. CDR3 length equals 12 residues. CDR3 in DNA: TGTGCCAGCAGTAAGGGACAGTACGAGCAGTACTTC. Translating gives CASSKGQYEQYF.

Only a few counts were recorded for this clonotype. This chain uses TRBV3-1 with TRBJ1-3; no clear D. Germline CDR1 reads LGHDT; CDR2 reads YNNKEL (reference sequence). The V and J ends lost 4 bases and 0 bases respectively, with 4 bases between them. This CDR3 is 13 amino acids long. CDR3 in amino acids: CASSRVSGNTIYF. CDR3 in DNA: TGTGCCAGCAGCCGGGTCTCTGGAAACACCATATATTTT.

The chain has TRBV7-6 and TRBJ1-4; D gene uncertain. V lost 3 bases to trimming and J lost 6 bases, with 5 bases between them. The CDR3 contains 12 residues. CDR1 and CDR2 from the germline V gene are SGHVS and FNYEAQ. The CDR3 DNA sequence: TGTGCCAGCAGCTTTAATGATGAAAAACTGTTTTTT. This gives the protein CASSFNDEKLFF. Supplemented by reference TRBV7-6 and TRBJ1-4, the full variable domain reads GAGVSQSPRYKVTKRGQDVALRCDPISGHVSLYWYRQALGQGPEFLTYFNYEAQQDKSGLPNDRFSAERPEGSISTLTIQRTEQRDSAMYRCASSFNDEKLFFGSGTQLSVL.

This chain connects TRBV2 to TRBJ1-2; the match to TRBD1 covers 7 bases. V lost 7 bases and J lost 8; bases outside the gene matches: 4. The CDR3 loop spans 11 amino acids. Germline V gene sequence: CDR1 SNHLY, CDR2 FYNNEI. The CDR3 sequence is CASIRTGGYTF. The DNA for the CDR3 is TGTGCCAGCATTAGGACAGGAGGCTACACCTTC. Drawing the rest from reference TRBV2 and TRBJ1-2, the complete variable domain is EPEVTQTPSHQVTQMGQEVILRCVPISNHLYFYWYRQILGQKVEFLVSFYNNEISEKSEIFDDQFSVERPDGSNFTLKIRSTKLEDSAMYFCASIRTGGYTFGSGTRLTVV.

This clonotype was recorded many times. The rearrangement uses TRBV7-9 and TRBJ2-7; TRBD1 might be the D (6 bases). Per the germline V gene, CDR1 is SEHNR and CDR2 is FQNEAQ (reference sequence). The CDR3 has 13 residues. With 5 bases removed from V and 3 bases from J, the gap between germline ends came to 11 bases. The CDR3 DNA sequence: TGTGCCAGCAGCCCAGGACAGCTCTACGAGCAGTACGTC. Translated: CASSPGQLYEQYV.

V is TRBV10-1 and J is TRBJ2-1; 10 bases map to TRBD2. V lost 3 bases and J lost 4; bases outside the gene matches: 6. The CDR3 spans 16 residues. Germline V gives CDR1 WNHNN, CDR2 SYGVQD (reference sequence). The chain's CDR3 is CASSEKRGGQYNEQFF. The CDR3 nucleotides read TGCGCCAGCAGTGAAAAGCGGGGGGGCCAATACAATGAGCAGTTCTTC.

The chain is built from TRBV7-6 and TRBJ2-1; 10 positions match TRBD2. V was clipped by 5 bases and J by 4 bases; unmatched bases: 5. The CDR3 covers 15 residues. Germline assignment: CDR1 SGHVS and CDR2 FNYEAQ. Here the CDR3 reads CASSPVAGGYNEQFF. The CDR3 region has the DNA TGTGCCAGCAGCCCAGTAGCGGGGGGTTACAATGAGCAGTTCTTC. The variable domain in full, with the rest retrieved from reference TRBV7-6 and TRBJ2-1, is GAGVSQSPRYKVTKRGQDVALRCDPISGHVSLYWYRQALGQGPEFLTYFNYEAQQDKSGLPNDRFSAERPEGSISTLTIQRTEQRDSAMYRCASSPVAGGYNEQFFGPGTRLTVL.

This clonotype was seen a few times. The V and J genes are TRBV12-3 or TRBV12-4 and TRBJ2-3; D call uncertain. The CDR3 has 14 residues. V was trimmed by 3 bases and J by 5 bases, leaving 12 bases between them. CDR3 DNA sequence: TGTGCCAGCAGTTTCCCCGGGTCCGGAGATACGCAGTATTTT. Encoded protein: CASSFPGSGDTQYF.

This clonotype was counted a few times. V and J are TRBV10-3 and TRBJ2-2; weak D call: TRBD1 (5 bases). Trimming removed 5 bases at V and 2 bases at J, with 15 bases between. The CDR3 sequence is 16 residues long. Germline CDR1 is ENHRY and CDR2 is SYGVKD. The CDR3 nucleotides read TGTGCCATCAGTTCCATCACAGGATCCAACACCGGGGAGCTGTTTTTT. Protein sequence: CAISSITGSNTGELFF.